These T cell receptor beta chains were read from a single sample in a study of blood T cell repertoires in COVID-19. Sequencing used immunoSEQ multiplex PCR; TCRdb keeps in-frame clones, though not all of them. The data show 490,000 or so clones, 80% to 90% seen once. Sequencing used PBMCs or T cells enriched from blood (not recorded which). Source of these receptors: a woman in her sixties who had recovered from COVID-19. The CDR3 runs from the conserved cysteine through the conserved F or W. The order of the fields is clone size, J gene, D gene, V gene, CDR3 protein, CDR3 DNA. D genes are given only for firm matches. Clone size is shown for a subset of rows, as once, few, many or a class of expanded clone.

>-|TRBJ1-1|-|TRBV2
CASSPPGTWEAFF
TGTGCCAGCAGTCCCCCCGGGACTTGGGAAGCTTTCTTT
>-|TRBJ2-2|TRBD1|TRBV5-1
CASSLTPDRGNTGELFF
TGCGCCAGCAGCTTGACTCCGGACAGGGGGAACACCGGGGAGCTGTTTTTT
>-|TRBJ1-2|TRBD1|TRBV19
CASTSGTGLVGVYGYTF
TGTGCCAGTACCTCCGGGACAGGGCTAGTGGGGGTGTATGGCTACACCTTC
>-|TRBJ2-3|TRBD2|TRBV6-1
CASSVGLAGGVMYTQYF
TGTGCCAGCAGTGTGGGACTAGCGGGGGGGGTCATGTATACGCAGTATTTT
>-|TRBJ1-6|-|TRBV9
CASSVGQTYNSPLHF
TGTGCCAGCAGCGTAGGACAGACTTATAATTCACCCCTCCACTTT
>-|TRBJ1-4|TRBD1|TRBV5-1
CASSRQGSATNEKLFF
TGCGCCAGCAGTAGACAGGGATCGGCAACTAATGAAAAACTGTTTTTT
>-|TRBJ2-6|-|TRBV5-1
CASSLGAGGANVLTF
TGCGCCAGCAGCTTGGGAGCAGGGGGGGCCAACGTCCTGACTTTC
>-|TRBJ1-3|TRBD1|TRBV14
CASSPPGQNLFTPVNTIYF
TGTGCCAGCAGCCCTCCGGGACAGAATCTTTTCACTCCCGTAAACACCATATATTTT
>-|TRBJ2-5|-|TRBV7-2
CASSLGPTRGGAQETQYF
TGTGCCAGCAGCCTAGGCCCTACTAGGGGGGGGGCCCAAGAGACCCAGTACTTC
>-|TRBJ1-4|TRBD1|TRBV7-2
CASSLRQGAANEKLFF
TGTGCCAGCAGCTTACGACAGGGGGCGGCTAATGAAAAACTGTTTTTT
>-|TRBJ1-5|-|TRBV6-5
CASRQTGVSNQPQHF
TGTGCCAGCAGGCAAACAGGAGTCTCCAATCAGCCCCAGCATTTT
>-|TRBJ2-1|-|TRBV9
CASSAPGGEDNNEQFF
TGTGCCAGCAGCGCCCCCGGCGGGGAAGACAACAATGAGCAGTTCTTC
>-|TRBJ2-4|-|TRBV10-2
CATTPSGTPGNIQYF
TGCGCCACCACCCCCTCGGGGACACCGGGAAACATTCAGTACTTC
>-|TRBJ2-7|TRBD1|TRBV10-3
CAISVWGQGVREQYF
TGTGCCATCAGTGTTTGGGGACAGGGGGTTAGAGAGCAGTACTTC
>-|TRBJ2-5|-|TRBV2
CASSEQQSQGTQYF
TGTGCCAGCAGTGAACAACAGTCCCAAGGGACCCAGTACTTC
>-|TRBJ2-5|TRBD1|TRBV29-1
CSVEGDREGETQYF
TGCAGCGTTGAAGGGGACAGGGAAGGGGAGACCCAGTACTTC
>-|TRBJ1-4|TRBD1|TRBV24-1
CATSDPKQGAGKNEKLFF
TGTGCCACCAGTGACCCAAAGCAGGGGGCTGGGAAAAATGAAAAACTGTTTTTT
>-|TRBJ2-7|-|TRBV5-1
CASSFEGADEQYF
TGCGCCAGCAGCTTTGAAGGTGCGGACGAGCAGTACTTC
>-|TRBJ2-3|TRBD2|TRBV7-9
CASSQGLAGVLTDTQYF
TGTGCCAGCAGCCAGGGACTAGCGGGGGTATTGACAGATACGCAGTATTTT
>-|TRBJ2-5|-|TRBV3-1/TRBV3-2
CASSHPPETQYF
TGTGCCAGCAGCCACCCCCCGGAGACCCAGTACTTC
>-|TRBJ2-5|TRBD2|TRBV12-3/TRBV12-4
CASRAGGPETQYF
TGTGCCAGCAGGGCGGGGGGACCGGAGACCCAGTACTTC
>-|TRBJ2-1|TRBD1|TRBV7-2
CASSLGQNNEQFF
TGTGCCAGCAGCTTGGGACAGAATAATGAGCAGTTCTTC
>-|TRBJ1-2|-|TRBV4-2
CASSKGEGDGYTF
TGTGCCAGCAGCAAAGGGGAGGGAGATGGCTACACCTTC
>-|TRBJ1-2|-|TRBV6-2/TRBV6-3
CASSYGRGYGYTF
TGTGCCAGCAGTTACGGCAGGGGCTATGGCTACACCTTC
>once|TRBJ2-5|-|TRBV6-5
CASTGGGSGETQYF
TGTGCCAGCACTGGCGGAGGGTCAGGGGAGACCCAGTACTTC